A selection of T cell receptor beta chains follows, all from one sample in a study of cytomegalovirus exposure and HLA in healthy donors. Method: immunoSEQ multiplex PCR; TCRdb's copy keeps in-frame clones and lacks some. The table has 130,000 to 150,000 clones, over 80% seen once. The sequencing sample was made of PBMCs. Every receptor here comes from a male donor in good health and CMV-seronegative. The CDR3 runs from the conserved cysteine through the conserved F or W. Fields, in order: V gene, clone size, CDR3 protein. Only part of the rows carry a size: once, few, many, or a class if the clone is expanded.

TRBV5-6 | - | CASSLEGGNQPQHF
TRBV7-2 | once | CASSTTSGRRFNNEQFF
TRBV4-3 | - | CASSQDPGTSGNYEQYF
TRBV5-6 | - | CASSGTLTGFYEQYF
TRBV21-1 | - | CASIFTGRVSPLHF
TRBV18 | - | CASSPTVANVRNTEAFF
TRBV18 | - | CASSPMGTGDVGAKNIQYF
TRBV7-2 | - | CASSYRQGRNSPLHF
TRBV18 | - | CASSPDRQANQPQHF
TRBV30 | - | CAWSNEGAPRTDTQYF
TRBV5-1 | - | CASSSTEYKKLFF
TRBV4-1 | - | CASSHLPGQGKSYEQYF
TRBV7-2 | few | CASTFRVAGELFF
TRBV2 | - | CASNYQDWGDTIYF
TRBV6-5 | - | CASSFPGGGGYTF
TRBV6-5 | - | CASRGYFYEQYF
TRBV18 | - | CASSTGQGPYEQYF
TRBV4-1 | - | CASSPNPQGNEQFF
TRBV29-1 | - | CSVPGGPSSYNEQFF
TRBV5-4 | - | CASSLSVGQYGYTF
TRBV7-9 | - | CASSLGAGSTQETQYF
TRBV10-3 | - | CAISAVMDRAYGYTF
TRBV14 | - | CASSQVVNTEAFF
TRBV18 | - | CASSPPSGGRTNTEAFF
TRBV28 | - | CASWDRGRGEDTIYF
TRBV5-6 | - | CASSPTGNTEAFF
TRBV7-3 | - | CASSFSGAAYNEQFF
TRBV19 | - | CASSIDDRGYGYTF
TRBV6-1 | - | CASSETNYEQYF
TRBV27 | - | CASSIQGYEQYF
TRBV11-2 | - | CASSLTQGAYEQYF
TRBV5-4 | - | CASRRDRDSSEKLFF
TRBV21-1 | once | CASTHRGCVGTEAFF
TRBV27 | - | CASSSRTGRNEKLFF
TRBV7-3 | - | CASSRTGSAEAFF
TRBV7-6 | once | CASSPIAGDAETQYF
TRBV30 | - | CAKVRDRGNGYTF
TRBV7-6 | - | CASSLKAGGKKEQYF
TRBV15 | - | CATSYRPGKHEQYF
TRBV5-1 | - | CASSLVQGEKLFF
TRBV30 | - | CAWSVVGSGGQPQHF
TRBV9 | - | CASSVGQENTGELFF
TRBV4-3 | - | CASSQELGRGTYEQYF
TRBV9 | - | CASSVAGGLGEKLFF
TRBV5-1 | - | CASSSQQGPPYNEQFF
TRBV29-1 | few | CSVDPGLAGNTQFF
TRBV27 | few | CASSLASFNSYEQYF
TRBV27 | - | CASSLLAGTLYNEQFF
TRBV5-1 | - | CASSQGQFDTIYF
TRBV6-1 | few | CASSGGKQGAYNQPQHF
TRBV9 | - | CASSPPGRGEQFF
TRBV2 | - | CASTQIRLYEQYF
TRBV28 | - | CASSSVDYSYEQYF
TRBV4-2 | - | CASSRRLAGGDNEQFF
TRBV29-1 | - | CSVEPSETQYF
TRBV9 | - | CASSVGLAASTGELFF
TRBV7-9 | - | CASRAQGSLGEAFF
TRBV29-1 | - | CSVELAGNYEQYF
TRBV30 | - | CASILYRKNYGYTF
TRBV27 | - | CASSFLDSLSTDTQYF